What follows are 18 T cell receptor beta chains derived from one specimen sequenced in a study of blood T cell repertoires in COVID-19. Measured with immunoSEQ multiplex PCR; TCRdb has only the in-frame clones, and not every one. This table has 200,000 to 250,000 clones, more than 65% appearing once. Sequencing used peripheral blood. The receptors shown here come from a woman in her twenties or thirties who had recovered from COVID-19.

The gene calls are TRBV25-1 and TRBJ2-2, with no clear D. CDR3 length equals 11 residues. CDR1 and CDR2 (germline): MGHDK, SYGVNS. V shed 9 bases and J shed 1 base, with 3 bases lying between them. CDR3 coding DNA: TGTGCCAGTAGGAACACCGGGGAGCTGTTTTTT. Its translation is CASRNTGELFF.

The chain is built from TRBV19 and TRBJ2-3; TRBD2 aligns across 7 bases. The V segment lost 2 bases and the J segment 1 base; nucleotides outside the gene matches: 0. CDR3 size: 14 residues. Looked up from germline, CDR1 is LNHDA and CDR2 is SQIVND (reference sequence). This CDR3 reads CASSILAGTDTQYF. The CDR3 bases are TGTGCCAGTAGTATACTAGCGGGCACAGATACGCAGTATTTT.

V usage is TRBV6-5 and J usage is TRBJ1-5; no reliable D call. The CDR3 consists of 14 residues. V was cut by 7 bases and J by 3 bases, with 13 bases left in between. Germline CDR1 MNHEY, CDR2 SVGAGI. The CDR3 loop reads CASKIIGDNQPQHF. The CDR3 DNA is TGTGCCAGCAAGATTATCGGGGACAATCAGCCCCAGCATTTT.

The CDR3 nucleotides read TGTGCCAGCTCACCACGGACAGGGGGCACTGAAGCTTTCTTT. Translating it yields CASSPRTGGTEAFF. The J gene is TRBJ1-1, the V gene TRBV18, with 10 bases matching TRBD1. J gave up 4 bases and V 1 base, and 0 bases lay outside the gene matches. The CDR3 totals 14 residues. Germline assignment: CDR1 KGHSH and CDR2 LQKENI.

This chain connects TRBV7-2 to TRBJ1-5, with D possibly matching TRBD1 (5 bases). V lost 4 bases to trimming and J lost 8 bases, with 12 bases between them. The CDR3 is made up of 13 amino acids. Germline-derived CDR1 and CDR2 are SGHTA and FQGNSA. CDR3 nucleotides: TGTGCCAGCAGCTCGACCCCGGGGGAGCCCCAGCATTTT. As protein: CASSSTPGEPQHF. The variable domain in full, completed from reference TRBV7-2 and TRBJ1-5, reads GAGVSQSPSNKVTEKGKDVELRCDPISGHTALYWYRQSLGQGLEFLIYFQGNSAPDKSGLPSDRFSAERTGGSVSTLTIQRTQQEDSAVYLCASSSTPGEPQHFGDGTRLSIL.

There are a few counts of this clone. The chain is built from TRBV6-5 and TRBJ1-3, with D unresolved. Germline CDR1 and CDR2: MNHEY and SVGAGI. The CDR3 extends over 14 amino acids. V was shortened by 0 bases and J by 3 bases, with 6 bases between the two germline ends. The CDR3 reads CASSYSERGNTIYF. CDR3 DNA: TGTGCCAGCAGTTACTCGGAGCGTGGAAACACCATATATTTT.

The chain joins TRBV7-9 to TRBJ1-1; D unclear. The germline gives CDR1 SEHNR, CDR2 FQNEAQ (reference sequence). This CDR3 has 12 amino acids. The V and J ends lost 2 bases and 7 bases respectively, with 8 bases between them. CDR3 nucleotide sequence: TGTGCCAGCAGCTTATCCCGGGATGAAGCTTTCTTT. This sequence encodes CASSLSRDEAFF.

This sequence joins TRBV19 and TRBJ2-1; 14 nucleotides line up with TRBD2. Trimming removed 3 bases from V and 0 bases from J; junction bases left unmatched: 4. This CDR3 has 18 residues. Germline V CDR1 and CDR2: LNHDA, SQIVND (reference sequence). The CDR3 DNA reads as TGTGCCAGTAGTATTGAAGGGACTAGCGGGAGCTCCTACAATGAGCAGTTCTTC. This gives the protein CASSIEGTSGSSYNEQFF. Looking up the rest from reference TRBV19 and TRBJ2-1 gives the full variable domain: DGGITQSPKYLFRKEGQNVTLSCEQNLNHDAMYWYRQDPGQGLRLIYYSQIVNDFQKGDIAEGYSVSREKKESFPLTVTSAQKNPTAFYLCASSIEGTSGSSYNEQFFGPGTRLTVL.

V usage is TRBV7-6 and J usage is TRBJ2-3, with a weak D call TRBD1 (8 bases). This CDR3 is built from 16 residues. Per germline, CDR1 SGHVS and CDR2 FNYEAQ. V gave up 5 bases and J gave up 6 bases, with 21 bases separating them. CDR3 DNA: TGTGCCAGCAGCGCCCGGACAGGGAGGGTTTCCGATACGCAGTATTTT. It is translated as CASSARTGRVSDTQYF.

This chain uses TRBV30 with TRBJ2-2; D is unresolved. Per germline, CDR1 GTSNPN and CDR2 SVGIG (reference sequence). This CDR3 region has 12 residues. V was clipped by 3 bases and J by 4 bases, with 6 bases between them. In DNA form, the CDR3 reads TGTGCCTGGAGCCCCTCCACCGGGGAGCTGTTTTTT. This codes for CAWSPSTGELFF.

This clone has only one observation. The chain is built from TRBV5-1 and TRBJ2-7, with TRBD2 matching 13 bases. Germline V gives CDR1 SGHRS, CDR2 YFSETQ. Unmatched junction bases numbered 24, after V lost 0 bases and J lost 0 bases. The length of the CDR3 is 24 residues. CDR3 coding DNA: TGCGCCAGCAGCTTGGGACCGGGGGGACGTCCGGGACTAGCGGGACCCCAGAGCTCCTACGAGCAGTACTTC. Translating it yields CASSLGPGGRPGLAGPQSSYEQYF.

This chain's CDR3 is CASGLQGARGYTF. The CDR3 DNA sequence: TGTGCTAGTGGTTTGCAAGGGGCCAGGGGCTACACCTTC. The chain combines TRBV12-5 with TRBJ1-2; D is possibly TRBD1 (5 bases). The germline gives CDR1 LGHNT, CDR2 FRNRAP. The V and J ends lost 2 bases and 8 bases respectively, with 12 bases between them. This CDR3 region has 13 residues. Based on the CDR3 plus reference TRBV12-5 and TRBJ1-2, the full variable domain is DARVTQTPRHKVTEMGQEVTMRCQPILGHNTVFWYRQTMMQGLELLAYFRNRAPLDDSGMPKDRFSAEMPDATLATLKIQPSEPRDSAVYFCASGLQGARGYTFGSGTRLTVV.

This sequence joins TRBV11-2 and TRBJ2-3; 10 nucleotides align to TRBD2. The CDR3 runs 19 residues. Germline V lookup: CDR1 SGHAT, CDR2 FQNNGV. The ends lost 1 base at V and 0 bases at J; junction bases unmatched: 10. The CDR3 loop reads CASSLVYLAGVSSTDTQYF. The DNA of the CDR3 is TGTGCCAGCAGCTTAGTGTACCTAGCGGGAGTATCGAGCACAGATACGCAGTATTTT.

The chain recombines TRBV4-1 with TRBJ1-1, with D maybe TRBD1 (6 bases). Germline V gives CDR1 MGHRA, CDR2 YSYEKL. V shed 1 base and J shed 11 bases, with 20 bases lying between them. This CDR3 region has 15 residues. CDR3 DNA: TGCGCCAGCAGCCAAGGACAGGTGGTGGGCCGTCGCGCTTTCTTT. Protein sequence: CASSQGQVVGRRAFF.

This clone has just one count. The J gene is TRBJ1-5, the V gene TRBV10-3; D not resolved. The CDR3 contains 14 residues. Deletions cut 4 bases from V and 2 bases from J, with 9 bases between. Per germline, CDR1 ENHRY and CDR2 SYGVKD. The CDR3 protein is CAISVEGRNQPQHF. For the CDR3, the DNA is TGTGCCATCAGTGTGGAGGGTCGCAATCAGCCCCAGCATTTT.

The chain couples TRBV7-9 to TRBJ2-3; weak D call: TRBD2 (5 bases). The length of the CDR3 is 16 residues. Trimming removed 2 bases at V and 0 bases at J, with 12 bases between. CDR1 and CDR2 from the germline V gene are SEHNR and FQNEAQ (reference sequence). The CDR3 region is CASSLLPGWSTDTQYF. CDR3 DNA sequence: TGTGCCAGCAGCTTACTCCCGGGATGGAGCACAGATACGCAGTATTTT.

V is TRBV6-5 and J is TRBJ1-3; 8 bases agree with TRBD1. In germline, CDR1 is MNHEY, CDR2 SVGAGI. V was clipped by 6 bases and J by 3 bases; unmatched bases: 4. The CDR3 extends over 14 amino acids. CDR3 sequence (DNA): TGTGCCAGCAGCCAGGACAGGGTTGGAAACACCATATATTTT. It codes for CASSQDRVGNTIYF.

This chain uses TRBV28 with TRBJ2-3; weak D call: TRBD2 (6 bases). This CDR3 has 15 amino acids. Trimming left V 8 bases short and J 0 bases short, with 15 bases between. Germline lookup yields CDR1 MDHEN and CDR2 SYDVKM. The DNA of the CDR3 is TGTGCCAGCGTACCTTTTGGGGGGAGCACAGATACGCAGTATTTT. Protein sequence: CASVPFGGSTDTQYF.